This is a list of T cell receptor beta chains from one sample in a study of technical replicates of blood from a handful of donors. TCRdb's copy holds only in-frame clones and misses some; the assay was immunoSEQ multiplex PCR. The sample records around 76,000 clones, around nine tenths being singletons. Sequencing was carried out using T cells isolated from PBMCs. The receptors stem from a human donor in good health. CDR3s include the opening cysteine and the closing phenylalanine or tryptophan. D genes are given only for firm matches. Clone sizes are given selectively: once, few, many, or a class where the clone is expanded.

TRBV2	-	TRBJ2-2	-	CASIPDSYTGELFF	TGTGCCAGCATCCCGGACAGTTACACCGGGGAGCTGTTTTTT
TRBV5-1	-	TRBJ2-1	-	CASSLALYSYNEQFF	TGCGCCAGCAGCTTAGCGCTTTACTCCTACAATGAGCAGTTCTTC
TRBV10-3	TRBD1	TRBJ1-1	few	CAISRDREVSEAFF	TGTGCCATCAGCAGGGACAGGGAAGTAAGTGAAGCTTTCTTT
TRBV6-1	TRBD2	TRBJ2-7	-	CASSEPGLAGERYSYEQYF	TGTGCCAGCAGTGAACCGGGACTAGCGGGAGAGAGGTATTCCTACGAGCAGTACTTC
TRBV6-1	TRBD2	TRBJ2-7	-	CASSAGGTGSYEQYF	TGTGCCAGCAGTGCGGGAGGGACGGGGTCCTACGAGCAGTACTTC
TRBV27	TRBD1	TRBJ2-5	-	CASSFDRGKTQYF	TGTGCCAGCAGTTTTGACAGGGGCAAGACCCAGTACTTC
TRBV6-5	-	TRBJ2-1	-	CASSYSRQYNEQFF	TGTGCCAGCAGTTACTCGCGACAGTACAATGAGCAGTTCTTC
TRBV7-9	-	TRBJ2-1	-	CASRNIGVKVDEQFF	TGTGCCAGCAGAAACATAGGGGTGAAAGTCGATGAGCAGTTCTTC
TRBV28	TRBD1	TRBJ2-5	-	CASWGQGQETQYF	TGTGCCAGCTGGGGACAGGGACAAGAGACCCAGTACTTC
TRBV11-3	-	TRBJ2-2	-	CASSFSGGGTGELFF	TGTGCCAGCAGCTTCTCGGGTGGAGGGACCGGGGAGCTGTTTTTT
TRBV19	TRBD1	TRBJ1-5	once	CASSMDSDRSSIQPQHF	TGTGCCAGTAGTATGGACTCGGACAGGTCCTCGATTCAGCCCCAGCATTTT
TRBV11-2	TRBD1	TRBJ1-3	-	CASSSDSGTATGNTIYF	TGTGCCAGCAGCTCGGACTCCGGGACAGCGACTGGAAACACCATATATTTT
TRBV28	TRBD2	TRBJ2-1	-	CASSSRTSGINEQFF	TGTGCCAGCAGTTCACGGACTAGCGGGATTAATGAGCAGTTCTTC
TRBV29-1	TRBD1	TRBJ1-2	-	CSVGTGSSYGYTF	TGCAGCGTGGGGACAGGGTCCAGCTATGGCTACACCTTC
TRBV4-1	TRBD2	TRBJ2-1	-	CASSQGGLAGENEQFF	TGCGCCAGCAGCCAAGGGGGACTAGCGGGAGAGAATGAGCAGTTCTTC
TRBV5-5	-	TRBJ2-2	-	CASSLLRGNGGTGELFF	TGTGCCAGCAGCTTGTTACGCGGGAACGGTGGTACCGGGGAGCTGTTTTTT
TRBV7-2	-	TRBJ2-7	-	CASSPGTLIYEQYF	TGTGCCAGCAGCCCGGGGACTTTAATCTACGAGCAGTACTTC
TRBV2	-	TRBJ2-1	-	CASSDSGLAYEEQFF	TGTGCCAGCAGTGATTCGGGACTCGCCTATGAGGAGCAGTTCTTC
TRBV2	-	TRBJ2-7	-	CASSGTGPTLIYEQYF	TGTGCCAGCAGTGGAACAGGGCCCACCTTGATCTACGAGCAGTACTTC
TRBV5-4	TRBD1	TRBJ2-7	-	CASSLDRGPYEQYF	TGTGCCAGCAGTTTGGACAGGGGGCCGTACGAGCAGTACTTC
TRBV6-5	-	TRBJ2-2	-	CASSRTVTGELFF	TGTGCCAGCAGTCGGACTGTCACCGGGGAGCTGTTTTTT
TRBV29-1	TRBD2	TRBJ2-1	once	CSVALAGGYEQFF	TGCAGCGTTGCCCTAGCGGGAGGGTATGAGCAGTTCTTC
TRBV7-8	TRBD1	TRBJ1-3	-	CASSLLVLRGHSGNTIYF	TGTGCCAGCAGCTTATTGGTTTTGAGGGGGCACTCTGGAAACACCATATATTTT
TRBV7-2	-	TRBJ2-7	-	CAGSLELAESSYEQYF	TGTGCCGGCAGCTTAGAGCTAGCAGAAAGCTCCTACGAGCAGTACTTC
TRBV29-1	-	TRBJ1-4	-	CSVVPSATNEKLFF	TGCAGCGTTGTACCCAGTGCAACTAATGAAAAACTGTTTTTT
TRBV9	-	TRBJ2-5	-	CASSRGGRETQYF	TGTGCCAGCAGCAGAGGAGGGCGGGAGACCCAGTACTTC
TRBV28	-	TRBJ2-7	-	CASSLLGQGQYEQYF	TGTGCCAGCAGTTTGCTGGGTCAGGGGCAGTACGAGCAGTACTTC
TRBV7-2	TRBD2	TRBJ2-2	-	CASSLLAGIGELFF	TGTGCCAGCAGCTTACTAGCGGGAATCGGGGAGCTGTTTTTT
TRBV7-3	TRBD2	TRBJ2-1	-	CASSRLAGELNEQFF	TGTGCCAGCAGCCGACTAGCGGGAGAGTTAAATGAGCAGTTCTTC
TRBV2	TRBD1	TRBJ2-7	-	CASSEDRGYYEQYF	TGTGCCAGCAGTGAAGACAGGGGCTACTACGAGCAGTACTTC
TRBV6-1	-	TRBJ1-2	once	CASSEAGRGGGYTF	TGTGCCAGCAGTGAAGCGGGGAGGGGGGGAGGCTACACCTTC
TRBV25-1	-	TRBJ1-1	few	CASARGFTEAFF	TGTGCCAGTGCCAGAGGGTTCACTGAAGCTTTCTTT
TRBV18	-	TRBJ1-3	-	CASSPTGSDSGNTIYF	TGTGCCAGCTCACCCACAGGGTCTGACTCTGGAAACACCATATATTTT
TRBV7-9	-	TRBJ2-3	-	CASSPGALPADTQYF	TGTGCCAGCAGCCCAGGGGCTTTACCAGCAGATACGCAGTATTTT
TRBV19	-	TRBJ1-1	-	CASSIRTGSPQGEAFF	TGTGCCAGTAGTATACGAACAGGGAGCCCCCAGGGTGAAGCTTTCTTT
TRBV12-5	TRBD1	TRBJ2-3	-	CASGLTRDRVLGTDTQYF	TGTGCTAGTGGTTTGACCCGGGACAGGGTATTAGGCACAGATACGCAGTATTTT
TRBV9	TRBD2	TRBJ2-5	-	CASSVGLADTLQETQYF	TGTGCCAGCAGCGTAGGACTAGCGGATACGTTGCAAGAGACCCAGTACTTC
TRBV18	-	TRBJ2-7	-	CASSVAYEQYF	TGTGCCAGCTCAGTAGCCTACGAGCAGTACTTC
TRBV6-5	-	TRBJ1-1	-	CASSWGGNTEAFF	TGTGCCAGCAGTTGGGGAGGTAACACTGAAGCTTTCTTT
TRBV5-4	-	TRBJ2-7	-	CASSPTDTYEQYF	TGTGCCAGCAGCCCGACAGACACTTACGAGCAGTACTTC
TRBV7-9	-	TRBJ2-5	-	CASSLYVETQYF	TGTGCCAGCAGCTTATATGTAGAGACCCAGTACTTC
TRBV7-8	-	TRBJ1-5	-	CASSSGLSDQPQHF	TGTGCCAGCAGCTCAGGGCTGAGCGACCAGCCCCAGCATTTT